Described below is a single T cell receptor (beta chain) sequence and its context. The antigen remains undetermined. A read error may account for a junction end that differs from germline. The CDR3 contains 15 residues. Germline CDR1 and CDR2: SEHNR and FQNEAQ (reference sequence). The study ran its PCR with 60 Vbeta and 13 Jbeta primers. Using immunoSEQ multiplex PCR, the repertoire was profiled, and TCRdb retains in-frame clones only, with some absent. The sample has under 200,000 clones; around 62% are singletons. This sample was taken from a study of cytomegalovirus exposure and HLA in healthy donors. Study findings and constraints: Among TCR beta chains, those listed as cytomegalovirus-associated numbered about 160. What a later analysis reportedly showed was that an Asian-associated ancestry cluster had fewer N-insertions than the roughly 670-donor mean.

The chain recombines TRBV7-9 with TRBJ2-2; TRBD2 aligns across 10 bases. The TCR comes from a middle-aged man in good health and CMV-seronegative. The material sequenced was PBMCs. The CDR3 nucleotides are TGTTCCAGCAGACCCGGGACTAGCGTAACCGGGGAGCTGTTTTTT. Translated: CSSRPGTSVTGELFF.